This T cell receptor beta chain was sequenced for a study of blood T cell repertoires in COVID-19. Authors' data handling: Reference gene primer amplification yielded estimated nucleated cell counts. Repertoires were generated with immunoSEQ multiplex PCR, while TCRdb's copy carries only in-frame clones and drops some. That table gives V, J and clone size, and the DNA gave D and trimming. The sample yields tens of thousands of clones, 60% to 85% seen once. Looked up from germline, CDR1 is MNHEY and CDR2 is SVGEGT. V was clipped by 0 bases and J by 4 bases; unmatched bases: 0. This CDR3 region has 17 residues.

The specimen was peripheral blood. V is TRBV6-2 or TRBV6-3 and J is TRBJ2-2; 15 nucleotides align to TRBD2. The sequence was obtained from a human donor in a cohort sampled during active COVID-19. The CDR3, as DNA: TGTGCCAGCAGTTACTCGGGACTAGCGGGAGGCACCGGGGAGCTGTTTTTT. Its translation is CASSYSGLAGGTGELFF.